This passage covers 32 T cell receptor beta chains from one sample sequenced in a study of cytomegalovirus exposure and HLA in healthy donors. PCR involved 60 Vbeta and 13 Jbeta primers. Here immunoSEQ multiplex PCR was the method, and the copy in TCRdb shows in-frame clones only, minus some. The sample lists roughly 170,000 clones, around 80% occurring once. Specimen: PBMCs. The receptor set was obtained from a woman between 50 and 59 years old in good health and CMV-seropositive.

The chain combines TRBV19 with TRBJ1-3, with D maybe TRBD1 (6 bases). The CDR3 totals 15 residues. CDR1 and CDR2 from the germline V gene are LNHDA and SQIVND (reference sequence). V gave up 7 bases and J gave up 3 bases, with 16 bases separating them. The DNA of the CDR3 is TGTGCCAGTACCCTTCACGGGACACTTGGAAACACCATATATTTT. Translated: CASTLHGTLGNTIYF.

The J gene is TRBJ1-1, the V gene TRBV30; D perhaps matches TRBD1 (5 bases). Per the germline V gene, CDR1 is GTSNPN and CDR2 is SVGIG (reference sequence). The CDR3 consists of 11 residues. The CDR3 bases are TGTGCTGGGGAGGGACCCGGGGATGCTTTCTTT. Its translation is CAGEGPGDAFF.

The chain has TRBV7-9 and TRBJ2-1; TRBD1 matches 7 bases. This CDR3 is 16 amino acids long. The germline V gene encodes CDR1 SEHNR and CDR2 FQNEAQ (reference sequence). The J segment lost 9 bases and the V segment lost 2 bases, leaving 13 bases of the junction unmatched. Here the CDR3 reads CASSLYGQGERVEQFF. DNA of the CDR3: TGTGCCAGCAGCTTATATGGGCAGGGGGAAAGGGTTGAGCAGTTCTTC.

Regarding this clone: One end of the junction varies from germline; a read error may be responsible. The V call is TRBV2, the J call TRBJ2-1, with TRBD2 as a possible D gene (7 bases). The CDR3 covers 12 residues. Germline CDR1 reads SNHLY; CDR2 reads FYNNEI. CDR3 coding DNA: TGTGCCAGCAGTGAAGCGAGGGGGAGGGCCCTCTTC. Translation gives CASSEARGRALF.

The chain links TRBV14 to TRBJ2-1; 12 bases are shared with TRBD2. The CDR3 is made up of 13 amino acids. With 5 bases clipped from V and 9 bases from J, the junction kept 2 bases outside the gene matches. CDR1 and CDR2 (germline): SGHDN, FVKESK. In DNA form, the CDR3 reads TGTGCCAGCAGCTCGACTAGCGGGGGTGAGCAGTTCTTC. As protein: CASSSTSGGEQFF. The entire variable domain, with the rest obtained from reference TRBV14 and TRBJ2-1, is as follows: EAGVTQFPSHSVIEKGQTVTLRCDPISGHDNLYWYRRVMGKEIKFLLHFVKESKQDESGMPNNRFLAERTGGTYSTLKVQPAELEDSGVYFCASSSTSGGEQFFGPGTRLTVL.

The chain combines TRBV9 with TRBJ2-7; 8 bases agree with TRBD1. This CDR3 is built from 13 residues. CDR1 SGDLS and CDR2 YYNGEE come from the germline V gene. After removal of 2 bases from V and 3 bases from J, the junction contained 1 base not matched to a gene. The CDR3 region is CASSVGQDYEQYF. Written as DNA, the CDR3 is TGTGCCAGCAGCGTGGGACAGGACTACGAGCAGTACTTC.

This clone was recorded only once. The V and J genes are TRBV2 and TRBJ1-2; possibly TRBD1 for D (5 bases). The CDR3 has 15 amino acids. V lost 4 bases and J lost 7, with 19 bases in between. Germline V CDR1 and CDR2: SNHLY, FYNNEI. CDR3 sequence (DNA): TGTGCCAGCAGTGTGTTATGGGGGGGAGTTGGTGGCTACACCTTC. Translated: CASSVLWGGVGGYTF.

The genes are TRBV7-6 and TRBJ1-6, with TRBD1 matching 8 bases. Germline V lookup: CDR1 SGHVS, CDR2 FNYEAQ. This CDR3 is built from 14 residues. The junction had 6 bases not matched to a gene; V was cut back by 5 bases and J by 9 bases. The CDR3 bases are TGTGCCAGCAGCCGAACAGGGGGGGGTTCACCCCTCCACTTT. It translates to CASSRTGGGSPLHF.

The chain recombines TRBV7-2 with TRBJ1-2, with D possibly being TRBD1 (6 bases). The CDR3 loop spans 16 amino acids. The V gene's germline CDR1 is SGHTA and CDR2 FQGNSA. Trimming stripped 5 bases from V and 4 bases from J, with 20 bases between. The CDR3 DNA is TGTGCCAGCAGCATACCGCCAATTACAGGGTTCTATGGCTACACCTTC. The encoded protein is CASSIPPITGFYGYTF.

The rearrangement joins TRBV28 to TRBJ1-1, with D unclear. The CDR3 totals 12 residues. Trimming removed 6 bases at V and 1 base at J, with 6 bases between. Germline V gives CDR1 MDHEN, CDR2 SYDVKM. CDR3 sequence reads: CASRAPNTEAFF. CDR3 DNA: TGTGCCAGCAGAGCACCGAACACTGAAGCTTTCTTT.

The chain has TRBV19 and TRBJ1-1, with D uncertain. V shed 7 bases and J shed 1 base, with 13 bases lying between them. This CDR3 is built from 14 residues. Germline V gene data show CDR1 as LNHDA and CDR2 as SQIVND (reference sequence). The CDR3 region is CASNRLSRNTEAFF. For the CDR3, the DNA is TGTGCCAGTAACCGCTTGTCGAGGAACACTGAAGCTTTCTTT.

The V and J genes are TRBV14 and TRBJ1-3; D is uncertain. The CDR3 extends over 16 amino acids. V was shortened by 1 base and J by 0 bases, with 10 bases between the two germline ends. The germline V gene has CDR1 SGHDN and CDR2 FVKESK. The CDR3 protein is CASSQGGRFSGNTIYF. The DNA of the CDR3 is TGTGCCAGCAGCCAAGGTGGGAGGTTCTCTGGAAACACCATATATTTT.

V is TRBV7-2 and J is TRBJ1-1; TRBD1 matches 8 bases. J gave up 4 bases and V 8 bases, and 12 bases lay outside the gene matches. Germline lookup yields CDR1 SGHTA and CDR2 FQGNSA. The CDR3 spans 15 residues. This chain's CDR3 is CASRSAGGAPTEAFF. CDR3 nucleotide sequence: TGTGCCAGCCGGAGTGCAGGGGGCGCCCCCACTGAAGCTTTCTTT.

This chain joins TRBV7-9 and TRBJ2-1; D not certain. Trimming took off 4 bases at V and 4 bases at J, with 8 bases between the two ends. The CDR3 is made up of 13 amino acids. Per germline, CDR1 SEHNR and CDR2 FQNEAQ (reference sequence). This chain's CDR3 is CASSSLVYNEQFF. The CDR3 nucleotides read TGTGCCAGCAGCTCCCTAGTTTACAATGAGCAGTTCTTC. Full variable domain (missing parts from reference TRBV7-9 and TRBJ2-1): DTGVSQNPRHKITKRGQNVTFRCDPISEHNRLYWYRQTLGQGPEFLTYFQNEAQLEKSRLLSDRFSAERPKGSFSTLEIQRTEQGDSAMYLCASSSLVYNEQFFGPGTRLTVL.

The rearrangement joins TRBV19 to TRBJ2-1; 8 bases line up with TRBD2. Germline CDR1 LNHDA, CDR2 SQIVND (reference sequence). Losses at the gene ends were 5 bases for V and 14 bases for J; bases not matched to a gene: 8. The CDR3 contains 12 residues. CDR3 region: CASSPGLGSEFF. DNA for the CDR3: TGTGCCAGTAGTCCGGGACTAGGTTCAGAGTTCTTC.

This chain joins TRBV7-3 and TRBJ1-2; D remains unclear. V shed 3 bases and J shed 5 bases, with 13 bases lying between them. The CDR3 is made up of 14 amino acids. Germline values: CDR1 SGHTA, CDR2 FQGTGA. The CDR3 region has the DNA TGTGCCAGCAGCTTCTACAGACCCAGGTATGGCTACACCTTC. It specifies CASSFYRPRYGYTF.

V is TRBV21-1 and J is TRBJ2-1; TRBD1, the table's D call, lacks a check against the DNA. TRBV21-1 is noted as a pseudogene. The CDR3 length is 14 residues. CDR3 region: CASSSRQGRNEQFF. The CDR3, as DNA: TGTGCCAGCAGCTCAAGACAGGGTAGGAATGAGCAGTTCTTC.

The genes are TRBV5-1 and TRBJ1-4, with 8 bases identical to TRBD1. V lost 4 bases to trimming and J lost 6 bases; unmatched junction nucleotides: 5. Germline V CDR1 and CDR2: SGHRS, YFSETQ. The CDR3 has 14 residues. DNA for the CDR3: TGCGCCAGCAGCGCGACAGGGGTTGATGAAAAACTGTTTTTT. Its protein is CASSATGVDEKLFF.

The chain carries TRBV20-1 and TRBJ1-2, with a possible D match to TRBD1 (5 bases). Per germline, CDR1 DFQATT and CDR2 SNEGSKA (reference sequence). The CDR3 sequence is 11 residues long. V was cut by 7 bases and J by 2 bases, with 8 bases left in between. CDR3 residues: CSGQGNYGYTF. CDR3 coding DNA: TGCAGTGGCCAGGGAAACTATGGCTACACCTTC.

The chain couples TRBV28 to TRBJ1-5; TRBD1 is a possible D gene (5 bases). Germline lookup yields CDR1 MDHEN and CDR2 SYDVKM. The CDR3 has 14 amino acids. Trimming shortened V by 5 bases and J by 1 base, and 9 bases separated the two germline ends. CDR3 sequence reads: CASSRSGSNQPQHF. In nucleotides, the CDR3 is TGTGCCAGCAGTAGGTCAGGGAGCAATCAGCCCCAGCATTTT.

The chain combines TRBV7-2 with TRBJ2-7; 7 nucleotides align to TRBD1. Germline CDR1 is SGHTA and CDR2 is FQGNSA. There are 15 residues in the CDR3. Trimming at V came to 1 base and at J to 2 bases, leaving 5 bases not matched to a gene. The CDR3 DNA is TGTGCCAGCAGCTTAGTAGCGACAGGGACCTACGAGCAGTACTTC. Its protein product is CASSLVATGTYEQYF.

This chain joins TRBV5-1 and TRBJ2-7, with TRBD1 identical over 9 bases. Germline assignment: CDR1 SGHRS and CDR2 YFSETQ. This CDR3 region has 16 residues. Trimming cost V 0 bases and J 2 bases; bases outside gene matches: 6. Here the CDR3 reads CASSLAPGQGTYEQYF. In DNA, the CDR3 is TGCGCCAGCAGCTTGGCTCCGGGACAGGGCACCTACGAGCAGTACTTC.

The chain recombines TRBV5-4 with TRBJ2-7; perhaps TRBD2 as D (6 bases). CDR3 length: 14 amino acids. V gave up 3 bases and J gave up 0 bases, with 10 bases separating them. Germline V gene lookup returns CDR1 SGHNT and CDR2 YYREEE (reference sequence). Here the CDR3 reads CASSWDGSSYEQYF. The DNA of the CDR3 is TGTGCCAGCAGCTGGGACGGGAGCTCCTACGAGCAGTACTTC.

The J gene is TRBJ2-1, the V gene TRBV7-2; 7 bases are shared with TRBD2. The germline gives CDR1 SGHTA, CDR2 FQGNSA. The CDR3 consists of 16 residues. Trimming at V came to 5 bases and at J to 0 bases, leaving 7 bases not matched to a gene. The CDR3 nucleotides are TGTGCCAGCAGCCCCAGCGGGACCCGCTCCTACAATGAGCAGTTCTTC. It encodes CASSPSGTRSYNEQFF.

This clone was counted a few times. The genes are TRBV7-2 and TRBJ2-2, with 11 bases matching TRBD2. Germline CDR1 is SGHTA and CDR2 is FQGNSA. CDR3 length equals 16 residues. V shed 5 bases and J 7 bases; nucleotides not matched to a gene: 9. The CDR3 loop reads CASSGRLAGLNGELFF. CDR3 bases: TGTGCCAGCAGCGGACGACTAGCGGGACTCAACGGGGAGCTGTTTTTT.

The chain links TRBV30 to TRBJ1-4; the D is unclear. Germline loops: CDR1 GTSNPN, CDR2 SVGIG (reference sequence). Trimming shortened V by 4 bases and J by 6 bases, and 12 bases separated the two germline ends. The CDR3 totals 13 residues. The CDR3 region has the DNA TGTGCCTGGAAGCACCTTCCCTATGAAAAACTGTTTTTT. As protein: CAWKHLPYEKLFF.

This clone was seen a single time. This rearrangement joins TRBV28 to TRBJ2-7, with 9 bases aligning to TRBD2. This CDR3 comprises 14 residues. Unmatched junction bases numbered 10, after V lost 6 bases and J lost 7 bases. Germline V gene lookup returns CDR1 MDHEN and CDR2 SYDVKM. DNA for the CDR3: TGTGCCAGCAGGGATACGGGGCGGGGGGGAGAGCAGTACTTC. This sequence encodes CASRDTGRGGEQYF.

The rearrangement uses TRBV5-1 and TRBJ1-1; tentatively, D is TRBD1 (6 bases). Germline V gene lookup returns CDR1 SGHRS and CDR2 YFSETQ. Trimming left V 0 bases short and J 4 bases short, with 19 bases between. There are 17 residues in the CDR3. The CDR3 loop is CASSLGGGGSYGTEAFF. In DNA, the CDR3 is TGCGCCAGCAGCTTGGGGGGAGGGGGTAGTTATGGCACTGAAGCTTTCTTT. Complete variable domain (other parts from reference TRBV5-1 and TRBJ1-1): KAGVTQTPRYLIKTRGQQVTLSCSPISGHRSVSWYQQTPGQGLQFLFEYFSETQRNKGNFPGRFSGRQFSNSRSEMNVSTLELGDSALYLCASSLGGGGSYGTEAFFGQGTRLTVV.

This clone was detected only a few times. The chain joins TRBV28 to TRBJ2-3, with 7 bases fitting TRBD2. V lost 4 bases and J lost 3; bases outside the gene matches: 10. CDR3 length: 16 residues. The V gene's germline CDR1 is MDHEN and CDR2 SYDVKM. The DNA of the CDR3 is TGTGCCAGCAGTTCTCCCCCACTAGCGAAAACAGATACGCAGTATTTT. Amino acid sequence: CASSSPPLAKTDTQYF.

This clone was counted a few times. This chain joins TRBV11-3 and TRBJ1-1, with D uncertain. CDR3 length equals 15 residues. From germline, CDR1 is SGHNT and CDR2 YENEEA. The V end was cut by 5 bases, the J end by 4 bases, with 17 bases between. In DNA, the CDR3 is TGTGCCAGCAGCCCCTCCGGGTCCTTTGGCACTGAAGCTTTCTTT. Its protein is CASSPSGSFGTEAFF.

The chain is built from TRBV4-2 and TRBJ1-2, with D uncertain. CDR3 length: 15 residues. Looked up from germline, CDR1 is LGHNA and CDR2 is YNFKEQ. V lost 4 bases, J lost 7 bases, and 19 bases lay in between. The CDR3 sequence is CASSPSTTTPLGYTF. The CDR3 DNA reads TGTGCCAGCAGCCCAAGCACTACCACCCCTCTTGGCTACACCTTC.

The chain uses TRBV5-8 and TRBJ2-1, with TRBD1 as a possible D gene (6 bases). Trimming cost V 1 base and J 0 bases, with 8 bases left between them. This CDR3 region has 15 residues. CDR1 and CDR2 (germline): SGHTS, YDEGEE. The CDR3 here is CASSLRGSSYNEQFF. Written as DNA, the CDR3 is TGTGCCAGCAGCTTGAGGGGGAGCTCCTACAATGAGCAGTTCTTC.